These T cell receptor beta chains were read from a single sample in a study of CD8 T cells in Susac syndrome. TCRdb ran MiXCR on the immunoSEQ multiplex PCR reads and lists one entry per CDR3 protein. The profile covers hundreds of thousands of distinct CDR3 sequences, with roughly 84% appearing a single time and over 0.1% taken by the ten largest. Sequenced input: CD8+ T cells from PBMCs. The receptors shown here come from a human donor with multiple sclerosis. CDR3s include the opening cysteine and the closing phenylalanine or tryptophan. The D gene is left open where the match is weak. Some rows mark clone size as missing; the rest say once, few, many or name a class of expanded clone.

j_call v_call cdr3_length d_call clone_size cdr3_nt cdr3_aa
TRBJ2-7 TRBV7-9 14 - - TGTGCCAGCAGCACGGACTTGAGCTCCTACGAGCAGTACTTC CASSTDLSSYEQYF
TRBJ1-2 TRBV7-3 13 - - TGTGCCAGCAGCGCGGACGGAGGATATGGCTACACCTTC CASSADGGYGYTF
TRBJ2-1 TRBV3-1 16 - - TGTGCCAGCAGCCAGGGGGCCCCCAGCTCCTACAATGAGCAGTTCTTC CASSQGAPSSYNEQFF
TRBJ2-7 TRBV14 16 - few TGTGCCAGCAGCCGTGGGTTGCGAGGCCAAACCTACGAGCAGTACTTC CASSRGLRGQTYEQYF
TRBJ1-2 TRBV29-1 12 - once TGCAGCGTTGAAGATCCAGGTAATGGCTACACCTTC CSVEDPGNGYTF
TRBJ2-4 TRBV21-1 18 - - TGTGCCACCCCAAGACAGGACCCGATAACCCCAGCCAAAAACATTCAGTACTTC CATPRQDPITPAKNIQYF
TRBJ2-7 TRBV12-5 16 - - TGTGCTAGCGACCTAAGCATATGTTGGGTTGCCTACGAGCAGTACTTC CASDLSICWVAYEQYF
TRBJ2-7 TRBV27 16 TRBD1 once TGTGCCAGCAGTTTAGGCCCGGGACAGGGCATCTACGAGCAGTACTTC CASSLGPGQGIYEQYF
TRBJ1-2 TRBV7-9 18 TRBD1 - TGTGCCAGCAGCCCCTCAAGGGTTTGGGACAGGATGTACTATGGCTACACCTTC CASSPSRVWDRMYYGYTF
TRBJ2-6 TRBV27 16 - - TGTGCCAGTTCGTCAGGACCCGGGACTGGGGCCAACGTCCTGACTTTC CASSSGPGTGANVLTF
TRBJ2-5 TRBV9 17 TRBD1 once TGTGCCAGCAGCGAGTCAATATCGACAGGGAGACAAGAGACCCAGTACTTC CASSESISTGRQETQYF
TRBJ1-2 TRBV27 13 - - TGTGCCAGCAGTCCAACACGACGCGGAGGCTACACCTTC CASSPTRRGGYTF
TRBJ2-6 TRBV28 21 - - TGTGCCAGCACCCCGTCCCTCCCGGTCTTACCACCCTCGGCTGGGGCCAACGTCCTGACTTTC CASTPSLPVLPPSAGANVLTF
TRBJ2-1 TRBV27 15 TRBD1 - TGTGCCAGCAGTCCCCCCGGGACAGGGATCGATGAGCAGTTCTTC CASSPPGTGIDEQFF
TRBJ1-1 TRBV25-1 15 - - TGTGCCAGCAGCCCGTCCGCATACGGGAACACTGAAGCTTTCTTT CASSPSAYGNTEAFF
TRBJ1-5 TRBV2 15 - - TGTGCCAGCAGTGAAGCGTGGGGTGGCAATCAGCCCCAGCATTTT CASSEAWGGNQPQHF
TRBJ2-1 TRBV10-3 13 TRBD2 few TGTGCCATCAGGGGGGAGGGGACCCTTGAGCAGTTCTTC CAIRGEGTLEQFF
TRBJ2-1 TRBV30 15 - - TGTGCCTGGAGTGTGGGTAGCGGAGCTTACAATGAGCAGTTCTTC CAWSVGSGAYNEQFF
TRBJ1-1 TRBV6-5 13 - - TGTGCCAGCGAACAGGGTCCGAACACTGAAGCTTTCTTT CASEQGPNTEAFF
TRBJ2-3 TRBV28 13 - few TGTGCCAGCAGTTTATCTCCCACAGATACGCAGTATTTT CASSLSPTDTQYF
TRBJ1-5 TRBV12-3/TRBV12-4 14 - - TGTGCCAGCCGCGAGAACTATAGCAATCAGCCCCAGCATTTT CASRENYSNQPQHF
TRBJ1-1 TRBV5-1 15 - - TGCGCCAGCAGCCCCCGACCGAAGACGGGCACTGAAGCTTTCTTT CASSPRPKTGTEAFF
TRBJ1-5 TRBV9 16 TRBD1 - TGTGCCAGCACCATCGTGGACAGGGGGGTTAATCAGCCCCAGCATTTT CASTIVDRGVNQPQHF
TRBJ2-5 TRBV3-1 17 - - TGTGCCAGCAGCCAAGAACAGCCGGATTTAAACCAAGAGACCCAGTACTTC CASSQEQPDLNQETQYF
TRBJ1-4 TRBV7-9 16 - - TGTGCCAGCAGCTTTTACCCAGGGACGGGCGACGAAAAACTGTTTTTT CASSFYPGTGDEKLFF
TRBJ2-2 TRBV9 11 - few TGTGCCAGTCGTTCCACCGGGGAGCTGTTTTTT CASRSTGELFF
TRBJ2-1 TRBV20-1 15 - - TGCAGTGCTAGAGATCTCGAGCAGGGAGGCAATGAGCAGTTCTTC CSARDLEQGGNEQFF
TRBJ1-1 TRBV29-1 8 - - TGCAGCGCGGCAGTTGGTTTCTTT CSAAVGFF
TRBJ2-1 TRBV9 16 - - TGTGCCAGCCGCGACGGGGGAGGATCATCCCACAATGAGCAGTTCTTC CASRDGGGSSHNEQFF
TRBJ2-5 TRBV28 16 TRBD2 - TGTGCCAGCAGTAAAGTGGCAGGGCGGGGGCAAGAGACCCAGTACTTC CASSKVAGRGQETQYF
TRBJ2-3 TRBV5-8 15 - - TGTGCCAGCAGCTGGCAGGGAGTCGGCACAGATACGCAGTATTTT CASSWQGVGTDTQYF
TRBJ2-1 TRBV28 15 TRBD2 - TGTGCCAGCAGTTCGCGGGAGTCCGTCTACAATGAGCAGTTCTTC CASSSRESVYNEQFF
TRBJ1-1 TRBV2 15 - - TGTGCCAGCAGGGTCTACAGGGACATGAACACTGAAGCTTTCTTT CASRVYRDMNTEAFF
TRBJ2-3 TRBV4-1 14 - - TGCGCCAGCACCCGGTGGAGACTCACAGATACGCAGTATTTT CASTRWRLTDTQYF
TRBJ2-3 TRBV2 17 TRBD2 - TGTGCCAGCAGTGAGGTAGCGGGATTTTCTGGCACAGATACGCAGTATTTT CASSEVAGFSGTDTQYF
TRBJ2-2 TRBV10-2 14 - - TGCGCCAGCAGTGAGTCGACTGCCACCGGGGAGCTGTTTTTT CASSESTATGELFF
TRBJ2-2 TRBV6-5 14 - - TGTGCCAGCAGTTACTCGGGGAGCACCGGGGAGCTGTTTTTT CASSYSGSTGELFF
TRBJ1-5 TRBV9 15 TRBD1 - TGTGCCAGCAGCGCTGGGACAGGGGGTAATCAGCCCCAGCATTTT CASSAGTGGNQPQHF
TRBJ1-2 TRBV7-9 14 TRBD1 - TGTGCCAGCAGCTTGACGCTGGACAGGGATGGCTACACCTTC CASSLTLDRDGYTF
TRBJ2-2 TRBV4-2 17 TRBD2 - TGTGCCAGCAGCCAAGATACGGCTAGCGGGAACACCGGGGAGCTGTTTTTT CASSQDTASGNTGELFF
TRBJ2-5 TRBV4-1 19 TRBD2 - TGCGCCAGCAGCCAAACCCTACAACCTTGGACTAGCGGGAGAGAGACCCAGTACTTC CASSQTLQPWTSGRETQYF